These T cell receptor beta chains were read from a single sample in a study of beta chain features in type 1 diabetes. Sequenced by immunoSEQ multiplex PCR; TCRdb stores in-frame clones only, minus some. The sample includes fewer than 350,000 clones, around a fifth of them seen just once. Specimen: naive CD4+ T cells from blood. The source is a woman aged 18-35 years in good health. CDR3s include the opening cysteine and the closing phenylalanine or tryptophan. The D gene is left open where the match is weak. Clone size is stated in some rows and not others, as once, few, many or a class when expanded.

TRBV4-3	few	TRBD1	TRBJ1-1	TGCGCCAGCAGCCAAGGGACAGGGTGGGACACTGAAGCTTTCTTT	CASSQGTGWDTEAFF
TRBV5-1	few	-	TRBJ1-2	TGCGCCAGCAGCTTAGGCGTCCAGGACTATGGCTACACCTTC	CASSLGVQDYGYTF
TRBV6-1	-	TRBD1	TRBJ2-1	TGTGCCAGCAGTGCCCTGACAGGGGCCCGCTACAATGAGCAGTTCTTC	CASSALTGARYNEQFF
TRBV5-1	-	-	TRBJ2-2	TGCGCCAGCGGCGGACAGATCACCGGGGAGCTGTTTTTT	CASGGQITGELFF
TRBV29-1	-	TRBD1	TRBJ2-2	TGCAGCTACCGACAGGGTTCGAACACCGGGGAGCTGTTTTTT	CSYRQGSNTGELFF
TRBV5-1	-	-	TRBJ2-7	TGCGCCAGCAGCTTGGGCGGGACGAGCTACGAGCAGTACTTC	CASSLGGTSYEQYF
TRBV4-2	-	-	TRBJ2-7	TGTGCCAGCAGCCGACGGCCTAGCGCCCTCTCCTACGAGCAGTACTTC	CASSRRPSALSYEQYF
TRBV19	few	TRBD1	TRBJ2-2	TGTGCCAGTAGTAAACTGGACAGGGACACCGGGGAGCTGTTTTTT	CASSKLDRDTGELFF
TRBV30	few	-	TRBJ1-5	TGTGCCTGGAGTGTCCAGGGTAATCAGCCCCAGCATTTT	CAWSVQGNQPQHF
TRBV29-1	-	TRBD1	TRBJ2-5	TGCAGCGCGACAGGGAGTCAAGAGACCCAGTACTTC	CSATGSQETQYF
TRBV5-1	-	TRBD1	TRBJ1-2	TGCGCCAGCAGCTTGGGGACAGGGGGAGCTCACGGCTACACCTTC	CASSLGTGGAHGYTF
TRBV30	few	TRBD2	TRBJ2-5	TGTGCCTGGAGTGTACGTCTGAGCGGGGCCCAGTACTTC	CAWSVRLSGAQYF
TRBV18	few	-	TRBJ2-6	TGTGCCAGCTCACAGGGGTCTGGGGCCAACGTCCTGACTTTC	CASSQGSGANVLTF
TRBV4-1	-	-	TRBJ1-2	TGCGCCAGCAGCCCCCTGGCAGGGACTAGTGGCTACACCTTC	CASSPLAGTSGYTF
TRBV5-1	-	-	TRBJ2-3	TGCGCCAGCAGCCTCGCAGATACGCAGTATTTT	CASSLADTQYF
TRBV7-9	-	-	TRBJ1-2	TGTGCCAGCAGCTTAAAAGGGGCTGGAGACGGCTACACCTTC	CASSLKGAGDGYTF
TRBV7-9	-	-	TRBJ1-2	TGTGCCAGCAGCTTCTCTCTCAATCAGGGTGGCTACACCTTC	CASSFSLNQGGYTF
TRBV5-1	-	-	TRBJ2-3	TGCGCCAGCAGCCTCCCACTAGCCCGGGATTCCGATACGCAGTATTTT	CASSLPLARDSDTQYF
TRBV7-6	-	TRBD1	TRBJ2-7	TGTGCCAGCAGCACCTCGGGACAGGGATCCTACGAGCAGTACTTC	CASSTSGQGSYEQYF
TRBV4-3	few	-	TRBJ1-1	TGCGCCAGCAGCCAAGAGTCGGGGGTTATGAACACTGAAGCTTTCTTT	CASSQESGVMNTEAFF
TRBV19	few	-	TRBJ2-1	TGTGCCAGTAGTATAGTTAACACCAACAATGAGCAGTTCTTC	CASSIVNTNNEQFF
TRBV11-1	few	-	TRBJ1-1	TGTGCCAGCAGCCAGGACAGGAACACTGAAGCTTTCTTT	CASSQDRNTEAFF
TRBV4-3	few	TRBD1	TRBJ1-1	TGCGCCAGCAGCCAAGGAGGGGGCAGAAACACTGAAGCTTTCTTT	CASSQGGGRNTEAFF
TRBV6-1	-	-	TRBJ2-3	TGTGCCAGCAGTGATTCGGGGGGGAACAGGGGCCCATATTTT	CASSDSGGNRGPYF
TRBV25-1	-	-	TRBJ2-6	TGTGCCAGCAGTGAAGACAGCTCTGGGGCCAACGTCCTGACTTTC	CASSEDSSGANVLTF
TRBV5-4	-	TRBD1	TRBJ1-2	TGTGCCAGCAGCTTTGAGGGGGCCTATGGCTACACCTTC	CASSFEGAYGYTF
TRBV19	few	-	TRBJ2-3	TGTGCCAGTTGGGGCGGGACGACAGATACGCAGTATTTT	CASWGGTTDTQYF
TRBV30	few	-	TRBJ1-5	TGTGCCTGGAGTACAGAAGCCGGCAATCAGCCCCAGCATTTT	CAWSTEAGNQPQHF
TRBV6-5	-	-	TRBJ2-7	TGTGCCAGCAGTTACTCGAACGGGGTCTCCTACGAGCAGTACTTC	CASSYSNGVSYEQYF
TRBV13	-	-	TRBJ1-2	TGTGCCAGCAGCCTGGGAAGGGGCCTTTACACCTTC	CASSLGRGLYTF
TRBV2	few	TRBD1	TRBJ2-5	TGTGCCAGCAGCGAGGACAGGGGACCACAAGAGACCCAGTACTTC	CASSEDRGPQETQYF
TRBV27	-	TRBD2	TRBJ2-3	TGTGCCAGCAGGACTAGCGCAGGGGGCACAGATACGCAGTATTTT	CASRTSAGGTDTQYF
TRBV30	-	TRBD1	TRBJ2-6	TGTGCCTGCGGGGACAGGGCTGGGGCCAACGTCCTGACTTTC	CACGDRAGANVLTF
TRBV7-7	few	TRBD1	TRBJ2-2	TGTGCTAGCAGCCCGGGACAGGGCACCGGGGAGCTGTTTTTT	CASSPGQGTGELFF
TRBV20-1	-	-	TRBJ2-5	TGCAGTGCTAAATCTGAGACCCAGTACTTC	CSAKSETQYF
TRBV13	few	TRBD1	TRBJ2-2	TGTGCCAGCAGCTTAAAAGGGACAGCTTTGAACACCGGGGAGCTGTTTTTT	CASSLKGTALNTGELFF
TRBV4-1	-	TRBD1	TRBJ1-2	TGCGCCAGCAGCCAAGGACAGGGTCCTTTCTATGGCTACACCTTC	CASSQGQGPFYGYTF
TRBV5-1	few	TRBD2	TRBJ2-1	TGCGCCAGCAGCTTGACGAGCGGGAGCCGGAATGAGCAGTTCTTC	CASSLTSGSRNEQFF
TRBV5-4	-	-	TRBJ2-7	TGTGCCAGCAGCAATGGAAATACGCGGGCGATCTACGAGCAGTACTTC	CASSNGNTRAIYEQYF
TRBV29-1	-	-	TRBJ2-1	TGCAGCGTTGCCAGGTCGGAGGGCAATGAGCAGTTCTTC	CSVARSEGNEQFF
TRBV25-1	-	TRBD1	TRBJ1-1	TGTGCCAGCACCGGGACAGGGTTGTTCGCTGAAGCTTTCTTT	CASTGTGLFAEAFF
TRBV7-9	few	-	TRBJ2-3	TGTGCCAGCAGCTCCCCAGTCCCGGGGGTAACAGATACGCAGTATTTT	CASSSPVPGVTDTQYF
TRBV7-8	-	TRBD1	TRBJ1-2	TGTGCCAGCAGCACAAACTCACAGGGGAGGGGCTACACCTTC	CASSTNSQGRGYTF
TRBV28	few	-	TRBJ1-5	TGTGCCAGCAGCTCGACAGTTAATCAGCCCCAGCATTTT	CASSSTVNQPQHF
TRBV4-1	-	-	TRBJ2-5	TGCGCCAGCAGCCAAGGGGGCAGGGAGACCCAGTACTTC	CASSQGGRETQYF
TRBV30	few	-	TRBJ1-5	TGTGCCTGGAGTACGGCGGAACATCAGCCCCAGCATTTT	CAWSTAEHQPQHF
TRBV14	few	-	TRBJ2-7	TGTGCCAGCAGCCAAGATCGGGGTTCCTACGAGCAGTACTTC	CASSQDRGSYEQYF
TRBV30	few	-	TRBJ2-7	TGTGCCTCCGGAGCGAGCTCCTACGAGCAGTACTTC	CASGASSYEQYF
TRBV14	few	-	TRBJ1-6	TGTGCCAGCAGCCTATTAGTAGAGAGGACCCTCCACTTT	CASSLLVERTLHF
TRBV15	-	-	TRBJ2-7	TGTGCCACCAGCAGAGATCCCGTGAGCTCCTACGAGCAGTACTTC	CATSRDPVSSYEQYF
TRBV30	few	-	TRBJ2-6	TGTGCCTGGAGTGTACGAGGGTTTGGGGCCAACGTCCTGACTTTC	CAWSVRGFGANVLTF
TRBV13	few	-	TRBJ1-2	TGTGCCAGCAGCTTGGTTGGAATTCTCGGGCAGGGGCCGGGTATGAACTATGGCTACACCTTC	CASSLVGILGQGPGMNYGYTF
TRBV5-1	few	-	TRBJ1-5	TGCGCCAGCGCCCTCGGGACGGGGGATCAGCCCCAGCATTTT	CASALGTGDQPQHF
TRBV19	few	TRBD1	TRBJ1-5	TGTGCCAGTAGTTCCACCGGGACAGGGTATAGCAATCAGCCCCAGCATTTT	CASSSTGTGYSNQPQHF